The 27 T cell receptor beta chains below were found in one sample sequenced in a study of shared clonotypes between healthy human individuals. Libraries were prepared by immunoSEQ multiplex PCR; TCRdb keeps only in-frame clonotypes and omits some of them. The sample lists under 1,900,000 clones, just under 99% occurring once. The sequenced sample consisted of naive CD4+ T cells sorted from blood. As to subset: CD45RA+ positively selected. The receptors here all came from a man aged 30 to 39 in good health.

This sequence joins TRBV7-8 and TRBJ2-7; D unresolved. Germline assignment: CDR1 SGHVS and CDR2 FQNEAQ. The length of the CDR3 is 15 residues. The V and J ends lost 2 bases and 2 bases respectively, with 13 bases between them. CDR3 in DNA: TGTGCCAGCAGCTTAATCTTACGGACGACCTACGAGCAGTACTTC. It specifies CASSLILRTTYEQYF.

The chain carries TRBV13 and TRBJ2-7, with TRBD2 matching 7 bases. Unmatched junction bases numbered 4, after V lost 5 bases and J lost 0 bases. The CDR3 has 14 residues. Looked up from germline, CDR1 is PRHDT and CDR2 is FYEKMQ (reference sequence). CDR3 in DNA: TGTGCCAGCAGCGGCGGGACTACCTCCTACGAGCAGTACTTC. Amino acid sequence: CASSGGTTSYEQYF.

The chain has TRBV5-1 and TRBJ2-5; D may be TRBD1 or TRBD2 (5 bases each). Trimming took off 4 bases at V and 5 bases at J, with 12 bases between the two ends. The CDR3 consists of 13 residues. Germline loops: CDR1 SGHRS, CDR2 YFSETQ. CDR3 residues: CASSPGTDETQYF. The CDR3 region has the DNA TGCGCCAGCAGCCCCGGGACGGACGAGACCCAGTACTTC.

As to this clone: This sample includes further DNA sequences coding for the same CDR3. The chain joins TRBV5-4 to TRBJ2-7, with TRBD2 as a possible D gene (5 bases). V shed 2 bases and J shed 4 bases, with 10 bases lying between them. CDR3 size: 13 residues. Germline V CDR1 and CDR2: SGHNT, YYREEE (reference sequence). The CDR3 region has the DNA TGTGCCAGCAGCTTAGAGGACTTATACGAGCAGTACTTC. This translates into CASSLEDLYEQYF.

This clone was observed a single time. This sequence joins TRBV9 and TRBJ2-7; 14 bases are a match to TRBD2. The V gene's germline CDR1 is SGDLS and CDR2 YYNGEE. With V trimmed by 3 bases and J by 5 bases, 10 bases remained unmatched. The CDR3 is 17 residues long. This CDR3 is CASSAPPTSGRGNEQYF. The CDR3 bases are TGTGCCAGCAGCGCCCCGCCGACTAGCGGGAGGGGTAACGAGCAGTACTTC.

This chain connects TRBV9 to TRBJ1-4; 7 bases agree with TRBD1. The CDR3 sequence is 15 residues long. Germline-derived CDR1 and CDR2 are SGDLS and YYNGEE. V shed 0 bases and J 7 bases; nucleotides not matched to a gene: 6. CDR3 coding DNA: TGTGCCAGCAGCGTAGGTGAAGGGGGCCGTGAAAAACTGTTTTTT. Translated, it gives CASSVGEGGREKLFF. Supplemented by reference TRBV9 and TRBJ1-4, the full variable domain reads DSGVTQTPKHLITATGQRVTLRCSPRSGDLSVYWYQQSLDQGLQFLIQYYNGEERAKGNILERFSAQQFPDLHSELNLSSLELGDSALYFCASSVGEGGREKLFFGSGTQLSVL.

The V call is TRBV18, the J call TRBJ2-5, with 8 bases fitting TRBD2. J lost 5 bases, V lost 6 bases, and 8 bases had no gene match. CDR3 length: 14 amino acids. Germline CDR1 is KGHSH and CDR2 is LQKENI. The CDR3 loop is CASSQPGLVETQYF. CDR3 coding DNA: TGTGCCAGCTCTCAACCGGGACTAGTTGAGACCCAGTACTTC.

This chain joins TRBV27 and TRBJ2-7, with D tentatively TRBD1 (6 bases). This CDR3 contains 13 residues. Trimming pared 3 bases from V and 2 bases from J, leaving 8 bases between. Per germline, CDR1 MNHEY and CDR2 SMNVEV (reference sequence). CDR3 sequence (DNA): TGTGCCAGCAGTTTTACAGGGACCTACGAGCAGTACTTC. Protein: CASSFTGTYEQYF.

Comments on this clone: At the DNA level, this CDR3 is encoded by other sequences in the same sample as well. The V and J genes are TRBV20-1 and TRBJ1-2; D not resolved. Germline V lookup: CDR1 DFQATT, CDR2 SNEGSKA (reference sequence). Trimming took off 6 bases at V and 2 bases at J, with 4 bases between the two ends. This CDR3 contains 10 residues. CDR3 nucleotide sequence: TGCAGTGCGAGAAACTATGGCTACACCTTC. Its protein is CSARNYGYTF.

DNA for the CDR3: TGTGCCAGCAGCCGAGGGACGGAAGAGACCCAGTACTTC. Translating gives CASSRGTEETQYF. The rearrangement links TRBV7-2 to TRBJ2-5; D is perhaps TRBD1 or TRBD2 (5 bases each). CDR1 and CDR2 (germline): SGHTA, FQGNSA. This CDR3 has 13 residues. V was trimmed by 5 bases and J by 3 bases, leaving 10 bases between them. Based on the CDR3 plus reference TRBV7-2 and TRBJ2-5, the full variable domain is GAGVSQSPSNKVTEKGKDVELRCDPISGHTALYWYRQSLGQGLEFLIYFQGNSAPDKSGLPSDRFSAERTGGSVSTLTIQRTQQEDSAVYLCASSRGTEETQYFGPGTRLLVL.

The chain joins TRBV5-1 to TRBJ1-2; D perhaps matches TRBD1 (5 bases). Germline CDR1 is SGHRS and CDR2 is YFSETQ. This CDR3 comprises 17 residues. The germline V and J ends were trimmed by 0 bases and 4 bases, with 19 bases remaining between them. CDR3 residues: CASSLAKSPGGTYGYTF. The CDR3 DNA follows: TGCGCCAGCAGCTTGGCCAAGAGTCCGGGGGGAACCTATGGCTACACCTTC.

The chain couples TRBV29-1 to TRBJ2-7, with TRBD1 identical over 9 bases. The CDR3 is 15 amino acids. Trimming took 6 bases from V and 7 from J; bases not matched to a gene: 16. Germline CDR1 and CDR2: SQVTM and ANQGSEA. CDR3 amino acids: CSVAPQGAPAGEQYF. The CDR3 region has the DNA TGCAGCGTAGCGCCACAGGGGGCACCCGCGGGGGAGCAGTACTTC.

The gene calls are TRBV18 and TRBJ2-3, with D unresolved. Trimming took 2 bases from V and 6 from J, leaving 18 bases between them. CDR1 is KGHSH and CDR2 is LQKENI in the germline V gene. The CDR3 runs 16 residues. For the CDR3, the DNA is TGTGCCAGCTCACCAACCGGCTCAGGTGTGGATGATACGCAGTATTTT. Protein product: CASSPTGSGVDDTQYF.

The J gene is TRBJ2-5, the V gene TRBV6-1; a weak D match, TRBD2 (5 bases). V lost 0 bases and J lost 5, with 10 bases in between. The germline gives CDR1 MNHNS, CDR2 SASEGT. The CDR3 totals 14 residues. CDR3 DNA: TGTGCCAGCAGTGAAGCTCGGGGAATGGAGACCCAGTACTTC. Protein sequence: CASSEARGMETQYF.

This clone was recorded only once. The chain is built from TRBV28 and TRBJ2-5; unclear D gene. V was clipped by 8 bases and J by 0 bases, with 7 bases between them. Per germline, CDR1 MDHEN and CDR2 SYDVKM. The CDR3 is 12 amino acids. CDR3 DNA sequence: TGTGCCAGCCCCAAGTACCAAGAGACCCAGTACTTC. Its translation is CASPKYQETQYF.

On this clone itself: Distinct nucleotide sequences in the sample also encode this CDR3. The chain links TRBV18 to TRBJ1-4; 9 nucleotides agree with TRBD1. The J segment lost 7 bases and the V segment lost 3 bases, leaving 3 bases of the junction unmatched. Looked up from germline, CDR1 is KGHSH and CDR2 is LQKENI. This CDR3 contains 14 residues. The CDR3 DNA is TGTGCCAGCTCACCCGGGACAGGGTTTGAAAAACTGTTTTTT. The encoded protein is CASSPGTGFEKLFF.

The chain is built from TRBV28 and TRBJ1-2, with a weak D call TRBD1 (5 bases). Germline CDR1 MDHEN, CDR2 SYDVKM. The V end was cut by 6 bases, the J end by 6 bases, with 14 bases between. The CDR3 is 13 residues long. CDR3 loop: CASRLTGTDGYTF. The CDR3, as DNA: TGTGCCAGCAGACTGACCGGGACGGATGGCTACACCTTC.

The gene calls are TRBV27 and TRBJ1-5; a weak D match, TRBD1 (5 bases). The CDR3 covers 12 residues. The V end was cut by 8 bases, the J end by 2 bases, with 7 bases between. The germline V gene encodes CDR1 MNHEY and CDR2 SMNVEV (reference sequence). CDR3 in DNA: TGTGCCAGCGGGGGGGGCAATCAGCCCCAGCATTTT. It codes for CASGGGNQPQHF.

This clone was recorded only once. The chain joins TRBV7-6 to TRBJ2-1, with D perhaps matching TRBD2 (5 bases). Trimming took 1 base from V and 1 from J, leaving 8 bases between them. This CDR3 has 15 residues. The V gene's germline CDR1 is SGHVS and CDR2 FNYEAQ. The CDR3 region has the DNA TGTGCCAGCAGCTTAGATCGGGGATCCTACAATGAGCAGTTCTTC. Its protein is CASSLDRGSYNEQFF.

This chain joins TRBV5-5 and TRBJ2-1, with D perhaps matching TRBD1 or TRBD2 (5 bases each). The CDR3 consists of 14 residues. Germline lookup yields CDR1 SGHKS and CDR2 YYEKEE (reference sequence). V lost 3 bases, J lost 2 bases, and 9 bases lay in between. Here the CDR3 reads CASSWGPTYNEQFF. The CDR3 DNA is TGTGCCAGCAGCTGGGGACCTACCTACAATGAGCAGTTCTTC.

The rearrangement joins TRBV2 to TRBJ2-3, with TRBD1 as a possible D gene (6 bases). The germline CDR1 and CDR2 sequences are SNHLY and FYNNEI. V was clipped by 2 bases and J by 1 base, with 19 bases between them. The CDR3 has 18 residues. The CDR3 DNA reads TGTGCCAGCAGTGAACCCCCCCGACAGGTCCTCGGCACAGATACGCAGTATTTT. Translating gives CASSEPPRQVLGTDTQYF.

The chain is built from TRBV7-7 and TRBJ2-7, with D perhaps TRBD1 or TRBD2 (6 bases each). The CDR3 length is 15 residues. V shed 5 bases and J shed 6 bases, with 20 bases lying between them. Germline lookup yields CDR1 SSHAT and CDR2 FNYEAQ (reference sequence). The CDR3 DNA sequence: TGTGCCAGCAGCCCCTACGATCTAGAGGGGGGCGAGCAGTACTTC. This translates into CASSPYDLEGGEQYF.

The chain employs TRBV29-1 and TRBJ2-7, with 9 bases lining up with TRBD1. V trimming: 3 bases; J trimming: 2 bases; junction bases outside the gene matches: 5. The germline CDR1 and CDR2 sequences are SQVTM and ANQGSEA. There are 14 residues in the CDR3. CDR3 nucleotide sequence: TGCAGCGTTGAGGTCCGGGACAGGGCCTACGAGCAGTACTTC. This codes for CSVEVRDRAYEQYF.

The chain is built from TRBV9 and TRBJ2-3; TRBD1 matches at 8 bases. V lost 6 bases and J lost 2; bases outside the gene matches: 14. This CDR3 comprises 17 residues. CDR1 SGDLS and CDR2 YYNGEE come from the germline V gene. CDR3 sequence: CASTSISDRGHTDTQYF. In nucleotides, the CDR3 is TGTGCCAGCACCTCGATTTCCGACAGGGGTCACACAGATACGCAGTATTTT. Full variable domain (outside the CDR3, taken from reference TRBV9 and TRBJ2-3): DSGVTQTPKHLITATGQRVTLRCSPRSGDLSVYWYQQSLDQGLQFLIQYYNGEERAKGNILERFSAQQFPDLHSELNLSSLELGDSALYFCASTSISDRGHTDTQYFGPGTRLTVL.

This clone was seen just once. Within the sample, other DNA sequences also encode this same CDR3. The CDR3 DNA reads as TGTGCCAGCAGTGGCGGACAGAACACCGGGGAGCTGTTTTTT. Translation: CASSGGQNTGELFF. The rearrangement joins TRBV28 to TRBJ2-2; perhaps TRBD1 as D (5 bases). Germline V CDR1 and CDR2: MDHEN, SYDVKM. This CDR3 comprises 14 residues. Trimming left V 5 bases short and J 1 base short, with 8 bases between.

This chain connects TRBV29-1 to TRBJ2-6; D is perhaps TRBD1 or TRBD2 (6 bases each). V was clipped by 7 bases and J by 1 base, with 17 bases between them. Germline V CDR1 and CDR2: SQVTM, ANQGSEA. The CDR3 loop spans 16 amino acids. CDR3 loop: CSGEGGVNSGANVLTF. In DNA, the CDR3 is TGCAGCGGAGAGGGGGGAGTTAATTCTGGGGCCAACGTCCTGACTTTC.

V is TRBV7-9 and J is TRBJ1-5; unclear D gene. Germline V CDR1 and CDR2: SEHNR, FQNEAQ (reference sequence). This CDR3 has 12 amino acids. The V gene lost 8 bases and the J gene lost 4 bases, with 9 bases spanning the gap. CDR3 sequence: CASGGHNQPQHF. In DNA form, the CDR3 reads TGTGCCAGCGGAGGGCATAATCAGCCCCAGCATTTT.